The following is a TCR beta chain sequence with its context. Its antigen remains unknown. The data were taken from a study of T cell responses to AZD1222 COVID-19 vaccine. Method: immunoSEQ multiplex PCR; TCRdb's copy keeps in-frame clones and lacks some. Of 15,000 to 19,000 clones detected, 88% appear once; the ten largest clones hold approximately 2.9%. The CDR3 is 13 residues long. V lost 5 bases and J lost 6, with 8 bases in between. Germline V gene sequence: CDR1 SGHTA, CDR2 FQGTGA. The study, taken as a whole, reports: Only a handful of people who got AZD1222 tested seropositive at baseline.

This sequence was found in an adult who received the AZD1222 COVID-19 vaccine. The sample here was peripheral blood, taken 28 days after the second AZD1222 dose. The chain couples TRBV7-3 to TRBJ1-6, with unresolved D. CDR3 bases: TGTGCCAGCAGCCCGACCCGTAATTCACCCCTCCACTTT. This gives the protein CASSPTRNSPLHF. Looking up the rest from reference TRBV7-3 and TRBJ1-6 gives the full variable domain: GAGVSQTPSNKVTEKGKYVELRCDPISGHTALYWYRQSLGQGPEFLIYFQGTGAADDSGLPNDRFFAVRPEGSVSTLKIQRTERGDSAVYLCASSPTRNSPLHFGNGTRLTVT.